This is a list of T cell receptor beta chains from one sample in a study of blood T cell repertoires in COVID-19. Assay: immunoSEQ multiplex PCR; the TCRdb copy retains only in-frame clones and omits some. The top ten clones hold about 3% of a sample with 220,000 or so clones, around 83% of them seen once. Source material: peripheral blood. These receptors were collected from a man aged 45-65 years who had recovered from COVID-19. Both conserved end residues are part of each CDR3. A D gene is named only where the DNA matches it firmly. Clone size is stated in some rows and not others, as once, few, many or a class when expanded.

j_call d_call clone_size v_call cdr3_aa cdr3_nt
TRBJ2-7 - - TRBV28 CASTFRAKLHEQYF TGTGCCAGCACTTTCAGGGCGAAACTCCACGAGCAGTACTTC
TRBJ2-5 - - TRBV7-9 CASSFRESPETQYF TGTGCCAGCAGCTTCCGGGAGTCCCCCGAGACCCAGTACTTC
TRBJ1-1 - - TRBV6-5 CASSYTANTEAFF TGTGCCAGCAGTTACACTGCGAACACTGAAGCTTTCTTT
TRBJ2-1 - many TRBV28 CASSLGGTRRAGNEQFF TGTGCCAGCAGTTTGGGTGGGACGAGAAGGGCGGGAAATGAGCAGTTCTTC
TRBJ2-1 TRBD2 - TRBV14 CASSQTGTSLNEQFF TGTGCCAGCAGCCAGACCGGGACTAGCCTGAATGAGCAGTTCTTC
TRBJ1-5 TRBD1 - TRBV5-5 CASSQGTESHYSNQPQHF TGTGCCAGCAGCCAGGGGACAGAGTCCCATTATAGCAATCAGCCCCAGCATTTT
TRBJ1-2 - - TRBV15 CATSRDFTGQGGGYTF TGTGCCACCAGCAGAGATTTTACCGGACAAGGGGGTGGCTACACCTTC
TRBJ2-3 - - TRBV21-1 CASAPGTQYF TGTGCCAGCGCACCGGGGACGCAGTATTTT
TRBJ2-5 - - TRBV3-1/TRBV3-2 CASSKGYGGETQYF TGTGCCAGCAGCAAAGGGTACGGTGGAGAGACCCAGTACTTC
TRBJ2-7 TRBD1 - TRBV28 CASSLWKTGVSEQYF TGTGCCAGCAGTTTATGGAAGACAGGGGTGTCCGAGCAGTACTTC
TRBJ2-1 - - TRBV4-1 CASSQDPGLGNEQFF TGCGCCAGCAGCCAAGACCCAGGGTTAGGCAATGAGCAGTTCTTC
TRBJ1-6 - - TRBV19 CASSIVALHF TGTGCCAGTAGTATAGTAGCACTCCACTTT
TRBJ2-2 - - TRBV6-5 CASRVRVPGELFF TGTGCCAGCAGAGTCAGGGTCCCCGGGGAGCTGTTTTTT
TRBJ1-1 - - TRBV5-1 CASSLRTDMNTEAFF TGCGCCAGCAGCTTACGGACAGATATGAACACTGAAGCTTTCTTT
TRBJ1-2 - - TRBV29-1 CSVEGTAYGYTF TGCAGCGTTGAAGGGACAGCCTATGGCTACACCTTC
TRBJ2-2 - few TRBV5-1 CASSRGTANTGELFF TGCGCCAGCAGCCGCGGGACGGCGAACACCGGGGAGCTGTTTTTT
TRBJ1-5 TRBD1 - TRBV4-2 CASSPDRGGNQPQHF TGTGCCAGCAGCCCGGACAGGGGTGGCAATCAGCCCCAGCATTTT
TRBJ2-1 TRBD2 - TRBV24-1 CATSEPGLANEQFF TGTGCCACCAGTGAACCCGGACTAGCTAATGAGCAGTTCTTC